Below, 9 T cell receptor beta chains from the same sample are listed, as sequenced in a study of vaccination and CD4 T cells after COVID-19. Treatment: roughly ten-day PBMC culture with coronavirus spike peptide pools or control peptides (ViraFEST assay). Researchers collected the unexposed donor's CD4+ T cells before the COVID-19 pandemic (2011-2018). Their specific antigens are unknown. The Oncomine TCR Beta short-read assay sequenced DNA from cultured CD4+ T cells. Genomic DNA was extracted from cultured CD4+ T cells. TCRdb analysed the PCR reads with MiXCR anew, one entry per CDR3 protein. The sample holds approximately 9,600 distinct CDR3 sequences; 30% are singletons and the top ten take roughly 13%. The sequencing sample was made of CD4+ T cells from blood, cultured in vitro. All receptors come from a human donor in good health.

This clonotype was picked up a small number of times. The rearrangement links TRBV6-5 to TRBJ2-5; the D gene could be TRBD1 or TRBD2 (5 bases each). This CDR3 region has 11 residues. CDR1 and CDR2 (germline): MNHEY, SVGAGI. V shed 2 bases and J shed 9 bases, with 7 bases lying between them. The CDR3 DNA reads TGTGCCAGCAGTTACCGGGACGCCCAGTACTTC. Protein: CASSYRDAQYF.

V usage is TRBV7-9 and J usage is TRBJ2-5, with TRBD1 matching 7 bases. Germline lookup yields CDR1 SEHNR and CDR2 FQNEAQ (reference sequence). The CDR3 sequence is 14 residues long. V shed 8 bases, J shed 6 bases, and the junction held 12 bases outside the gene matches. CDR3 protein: CASGYGTASQTQYF. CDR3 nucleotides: TGTGCCAGCGGCTACGGGACAGCTTCGCAGACCCAGTACTTC.

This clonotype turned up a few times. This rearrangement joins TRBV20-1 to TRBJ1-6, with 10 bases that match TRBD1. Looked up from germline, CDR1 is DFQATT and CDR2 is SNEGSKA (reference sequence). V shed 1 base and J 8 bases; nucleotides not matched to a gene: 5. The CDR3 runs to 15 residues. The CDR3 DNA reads TGCAGTGCTAGAGTCCTGACAGGGGGCTATTCACCCCTCCACTTT. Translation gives CSARVLTGGYSPLHF.

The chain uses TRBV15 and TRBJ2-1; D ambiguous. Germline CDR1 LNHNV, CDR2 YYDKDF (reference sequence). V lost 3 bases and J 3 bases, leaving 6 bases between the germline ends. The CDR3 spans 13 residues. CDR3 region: CATSSIDYNEQFF. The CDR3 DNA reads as TGTGCCACCAGCAGTATAGACTACAATGAGCAGTTCTTC.

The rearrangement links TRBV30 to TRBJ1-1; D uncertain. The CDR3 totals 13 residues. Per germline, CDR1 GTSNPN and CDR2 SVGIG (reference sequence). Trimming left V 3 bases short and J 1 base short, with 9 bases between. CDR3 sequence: CAWSVARNTEAFF. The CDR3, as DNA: TGTGCCTGGAGCGTGGCCAGGAACACTGAAGCTTTCTTT.

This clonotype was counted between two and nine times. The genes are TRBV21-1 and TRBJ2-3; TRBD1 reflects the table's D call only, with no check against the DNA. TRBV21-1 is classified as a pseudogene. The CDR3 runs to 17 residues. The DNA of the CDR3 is TGTGCCAGCAGCAAGAACCGGGACAGGGAACGAACAGATACGCAGTATTTT. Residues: CASSKNRDRERTDTQYF.

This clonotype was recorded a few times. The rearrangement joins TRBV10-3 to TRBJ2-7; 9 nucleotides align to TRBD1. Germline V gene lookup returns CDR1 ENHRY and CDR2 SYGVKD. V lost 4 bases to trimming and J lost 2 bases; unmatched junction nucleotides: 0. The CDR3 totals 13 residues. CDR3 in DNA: TGTGCCATCAGTGGGACAGGGGCCTACGAGCAGTACTTC. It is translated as CAISGTGAYEQYF.

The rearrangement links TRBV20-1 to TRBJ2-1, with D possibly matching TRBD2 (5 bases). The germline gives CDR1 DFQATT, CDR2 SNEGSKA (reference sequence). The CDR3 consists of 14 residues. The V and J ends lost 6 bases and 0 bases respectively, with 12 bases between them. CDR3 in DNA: TGCAGTGCCGATCCTAGCTACTCCTACAATGAGCAGTTCTTC. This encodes CSADPSYSYNEQFF.

The CDR3 nucleotides are TGTGCCAGCAGCGAGGGGTGGGCGTACACAGATACGCAGTATTTT. Translated, it gives CASSEGWAYTDTQYF. The chain is built from TRBV14 and TRBJ2-3; D tentatively reads TRBD1 or TRBD2 (5 bases each). This CDR3 contains 15 residues. V was pared by 5 bases and J by 2 bases, with 14 bases between. Germline V lookup: CDR1 SGHDN, CDR2 FVKESK.